The source of this T cell receptor (beta chain) is a study of lymphopenia after photon versus proton radiotherapy. The CDR3 covers 15 residues. V lost 1 base and J 0 bases, leaving 7 bases between the germline ends. Germline V lookup: CDR1 SGHTA, CDR2 FQGNSA. General study results and limits: Authors raise, but do not show, better survival with proton therapy. Under photons, naive T cells and diversity fell while effector/memory populations rose. After lymphocyte nadir, photon-treated repertoires showed oligoclonal expansion, especially CD8+ Temra.

TCRdb keeps only in-frame clones here, not all; method: immunoSEQ multiplex PCR. The sample contains some 38,000 clones, 92% of which appear only once. As regards this clone: Its specificity is not known. The sample carries other DNA sequences with the same CDR3.

The TCR was taken from a man aged 60-69 years with cholangiocarcinoma. The starting material was peripheral blood, obtained from a patient treated with photon-based radiotherapy. V is TRBV7-2 and J is TRBJ2-1; D call uncertain. CDR3 sequence (DNA): TGTGCCAGCAGCTTAGATGGCGGCTCCTACAATGAGCAGTTCTTC. Its protein is CASSLDGGSYNEQFF.